The entry that follows covers one TCR beta chain sequence. With sequencing, the targeted depth ranged from 1 in 200,000 to 1 in 1 million T cells. The method was immunoSEQ multiplex PCR; TCRdb's version includes in-frame clones alone and lacks a portion of them. Counted here are 150,000 to 250,000 clones, approximately 72% occurring once; the ten biggest clones make up roughly 12%. Per the germline V gene, CDR1 is MNHEY and CDR2 is SVGAGI. This CDR3 region has 15 residues. V gave up 5 bases and J gave up 4 bases, with 15 bases separating them. The data belong to a study of cytotoxic CD8 clonotypes in ibrutinib-treated CLL.

The source was PBMCs, collected after 24 months of ibrutinib treatment. The V gene is TRBV6-5, the J gene TRBJ2-1; perhaps TRBD2 as D (5 bases). The sequence was collected from a human donor with chronic lymphocytic leukemia. Here the CDR3 DNA reads TGTGCCAGCAGTCCGGGTCGGCGGGTGTACAATGAGCAGTTCTTC. This sequence encodes CASSPGRRVYNEQFF.